This TCR beta chain was sequenced in a study of blood T cell repertoires in COVID-19. This CDR3 region has 15 residues. Trimming pared 5 bases from V and 0 bases from J, leaving 14 bases between. Germline values: CDR1 KGHSH, CDR2 LQKENI. The protocol was immunoSEQ multiplex PCR, while the TCRdb copy is restricted to in-frame clones and leaves out a portion. The data hold 150,000 to 250,000 clones, with about 95% observed a single time. This chain uses TRBV18 with TRBJ2-7; weak D call: TRBD1 (6 bases). The receptor comes from a man between 25 and 39 years old with COVID-19, enrolled during active disease. The sample comprised peripheral blood. CDR3 amino acids: CASSYTGPSSYEQYF. CDR3 coding DNA: TGTGCCAGCTCATACACAGGGCCGTCCTCCTACGAGCAGTACTTC. Drawing the rest from reference TRBV18 and TRBJ2-7, the complete variable domain is NAGVMQNPRHLVRRRGQEARLRCSPMKGHSHVYWYRQLPEEGLKFMVYLQKENIIDESGMPKERFSAEFPKEGPSILRIQQVVRGDSAAYFCASSYTGPSSYEQYFGPGTRLTVT.